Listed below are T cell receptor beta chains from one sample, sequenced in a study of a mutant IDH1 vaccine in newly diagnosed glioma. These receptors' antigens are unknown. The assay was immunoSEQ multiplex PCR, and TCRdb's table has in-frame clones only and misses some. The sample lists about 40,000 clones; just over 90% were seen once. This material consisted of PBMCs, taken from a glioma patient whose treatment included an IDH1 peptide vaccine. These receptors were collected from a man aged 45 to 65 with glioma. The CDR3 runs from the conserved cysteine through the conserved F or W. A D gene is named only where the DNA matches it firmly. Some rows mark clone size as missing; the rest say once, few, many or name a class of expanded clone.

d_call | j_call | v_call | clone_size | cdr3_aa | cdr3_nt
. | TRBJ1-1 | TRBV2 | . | CASSLGPGASEAFF | TGTGCCAGCAGCCTGGGCCCGGGGGCGAGTGAAGCTTTCTTT
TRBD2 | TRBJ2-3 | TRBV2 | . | CASSKRPAGASADTQYF | TGTGCCAGCAGTAAACGACCGGCGGGAGCTAGCGCAGATACGCAGTATTTT
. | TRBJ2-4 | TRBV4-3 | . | CASSQDTQGGYIQYF | TGCGCCAGCAGCCAAGATACACAGGGAGGATACATTCAGTACTTC
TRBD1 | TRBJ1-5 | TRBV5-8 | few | CASSLSIDREGNQPQHF | TGTGCCAGCAGCTTGTCGATCGACAGGGAGGGAAATCAGCCCCAGCATTTT
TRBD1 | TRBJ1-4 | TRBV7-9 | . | CASSLQGAAEKLFF | TGTGCCAGCAGCTTACAGGGGGCGGCTGAAAAACTGTTTTTT
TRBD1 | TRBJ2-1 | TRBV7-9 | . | CASSHGQGSMNEQFF | TGTGCCAGCAGTCACGGACAGGGGAGTATGAATGAGCAGTTCTTC
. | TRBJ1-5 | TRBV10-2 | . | CASSDGAQPQHF | TGCGCCAGCAGTGACGGGGCTCAGCCCCAGCATTTT
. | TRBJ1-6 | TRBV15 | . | CATSNYNSPLHF | TGTGCCACCAGCAACTATAATTCACCCCTCCACTTT
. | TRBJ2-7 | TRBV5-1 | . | CASSLEGFDSYEQYF | TGCGCCAGCAGCTTGGAAGGTTTCGACTCCTACGAGCAGTACTTC
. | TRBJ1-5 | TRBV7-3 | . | CASSLRPGDQPQHF | TGTGCCAGCAGCTTAAGGCCTGGAGATCAGCCCCAGCATTTT
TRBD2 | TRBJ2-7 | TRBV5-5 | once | CASSPRGSGSSYEQYF | TGTGCCAGCAGCCCCAGAGGTAGCGGGTCTTCCTACGAGCAGTACTTC
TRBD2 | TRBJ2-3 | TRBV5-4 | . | CASSFLAGGATDTQYF | TGTGCCAGCAGCTTTCTAGCGGGAGGGGCCACAGATACGCAGTATTTT
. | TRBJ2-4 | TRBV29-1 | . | CSVDGGAKNIQYF | TGCAGCGTTGACGGCGGAGCCAAAAACATTCAGTACTTC
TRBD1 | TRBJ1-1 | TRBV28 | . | CASSLTGVNTEAFF | TGTGCCAGCAGTTTGACAGGGGTGAACACTGAAGCTTTCTTT
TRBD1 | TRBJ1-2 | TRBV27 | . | CASSLLGQVTPYGYTF | TGTGCCAGCAGTTTATTGGGACAGGTTACGCCCTATGGCTACACCTTC
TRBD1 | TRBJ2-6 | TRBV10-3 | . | CAISETTGEISGANVLTF | TGTGCCATCAGCGAAACGACAGGGGAGATCTCTGGGGCCAACGTCCTGACTTTC
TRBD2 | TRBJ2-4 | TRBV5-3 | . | CARSARAPSGRGKNIQYF | TGTGCCAGAAGCGCACGGGCCCCTAGCGGGAGGGGCAAAAACATTCAGTACTTC
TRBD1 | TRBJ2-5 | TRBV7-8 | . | CASSWPRQGAVETQYF | TGTGCCAGCAGCTGGCCGAGACAGGGGGCCGTTGAGACCCAGTACTTC
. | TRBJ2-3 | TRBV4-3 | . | CASSRYTNPTDTQYF | TGCGCCAGCAGCCGGTACACCAACCCCACAGATACGCAGTATTTT
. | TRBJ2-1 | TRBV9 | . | CASSVDRGPGHNEQFF | TGTGCCAGCAGCGTAGATAGGGGCCCGGGGCACAATGAGCAGTTCTTC
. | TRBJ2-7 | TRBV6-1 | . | CASSETLGRYNSYEQYF | TGTGCCAGCAGTGAAACCCTAGGAAGGTACAACTCCTACGAGCAGTACTTC
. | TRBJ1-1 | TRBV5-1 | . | CASSLSRGNTEAFF | TGCGCCAGCAGCTTGAGCCGGGGGAACACTGAAGCTTTCTTT
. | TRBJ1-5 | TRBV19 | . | CASSMAEFSNQPQHF | TGTGCCAGTAGTATGGCGGAATTTAGCAATCAGCCCCAGCATTTT
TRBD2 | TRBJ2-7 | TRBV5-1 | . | CASSHGTSDSYEQYF | TGCGCCAGCAGCCACGGGACTAGCGACTCCTACGAGCAGTACTTC
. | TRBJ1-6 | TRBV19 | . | CASSMPGARNSPLHF | TGTGCCAGTAGTATGCCAGGGGCCCGGAATTCACCCCTCCACTTT
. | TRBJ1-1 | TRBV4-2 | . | CASSPGGENTEAFF | TGTGCCAGCAGCCCGGGGGGGGAGAACACTGAAGCTTTCTTT
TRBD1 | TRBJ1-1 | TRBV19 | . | CASSMTGTEAFF | TGTGCCAGTAGTATGACAGGGACTGAAGCTTTCTTT
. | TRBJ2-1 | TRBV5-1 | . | CASSLGSGSYNEQFF | TGCGCCAGCAGCTTGGGGTCGGGCTCCTACAATGAGCAGTTCTTC
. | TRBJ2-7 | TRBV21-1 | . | CASSKVGDRGEQYF | TGTGCCAGCAGCAAAGTGGGGGACAGGGGCGAGCAGTACTTC
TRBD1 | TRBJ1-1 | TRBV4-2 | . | CASSQVGQGKWGEAFF | TGTGCCAGCAGCCAAGTAGGACAGGGAAAATGGGGTGAAGCTTTCTTT
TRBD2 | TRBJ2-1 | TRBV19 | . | CASSITSGRVNEQFF | TGTGCCAGTAGTATAACTAGCGGGAGAGTCAATGAGCAGTTCTTC
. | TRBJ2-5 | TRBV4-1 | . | CASSQDQSQETQYF | TGCGCCAGCAGCCAAGACCAGAGTCAAGAGACCCAGTACTTC
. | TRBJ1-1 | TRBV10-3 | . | CAISERGGVNTEAFF | TGTGCCATCAGTGAGAGGGGTGGAGTAAACACTGAAGCTTTCTTT
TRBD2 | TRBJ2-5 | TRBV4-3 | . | CASSQDLLGLAKETQYF | TGCGCCAGCAGCCAAGATCTCCTGGGACTAGCTAAAGAGACCCAGTACTTC
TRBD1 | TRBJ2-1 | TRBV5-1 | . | CASREGQGSAEQFF | TGCGCCAGCAGAGAGGGACAGGGCTCGGCTGAGCAGTTCTTC
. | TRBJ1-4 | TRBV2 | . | CASSESGMREKLFF | TGTGCCAGCAGTGAGTCGGGGATGCGTGAAAAACTGTTTTTT
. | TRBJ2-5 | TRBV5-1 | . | CASSPSQGSQYF | TGCGCCAGCAGCCCATCACAGGGATCCCAGTACTTC
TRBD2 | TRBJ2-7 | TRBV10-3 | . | CAISESLVGLADTYEQYF | TGTGCCATCAGTGAGTCGCTAGTGGGACTAGCGGATACCTACGAGCAGTACTTC
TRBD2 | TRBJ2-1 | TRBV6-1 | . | CASRMTSGSDEQFF | TGTGCCAGCAGAATGACTAGCGGGAGCGACGAGCAGTTCTTC
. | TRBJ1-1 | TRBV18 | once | CASSPVFTEAFF | TGTGCCAGCTCACCCGTATTCACTGAAGCTTTCTTT
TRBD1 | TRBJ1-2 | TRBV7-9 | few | CASSWDSSYGYTF | TGTGCCAGCAGCTGGGACAGTTCCTATGGCTACACCTTC